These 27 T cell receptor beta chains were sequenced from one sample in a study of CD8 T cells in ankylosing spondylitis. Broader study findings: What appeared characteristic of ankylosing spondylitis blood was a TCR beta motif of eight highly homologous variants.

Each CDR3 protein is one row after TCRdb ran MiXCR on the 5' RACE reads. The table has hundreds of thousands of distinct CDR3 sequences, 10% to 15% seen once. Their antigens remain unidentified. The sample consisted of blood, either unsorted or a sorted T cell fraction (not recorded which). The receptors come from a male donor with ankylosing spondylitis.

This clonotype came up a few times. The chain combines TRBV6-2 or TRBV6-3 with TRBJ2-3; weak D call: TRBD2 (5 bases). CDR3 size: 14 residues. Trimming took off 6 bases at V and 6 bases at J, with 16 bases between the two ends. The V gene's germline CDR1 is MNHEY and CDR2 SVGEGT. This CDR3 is CASRERRTDDTQYF. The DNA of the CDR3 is TGTGCCAGCAGGGAGCGGCGGACCGATGATACGCAGTATTTT.

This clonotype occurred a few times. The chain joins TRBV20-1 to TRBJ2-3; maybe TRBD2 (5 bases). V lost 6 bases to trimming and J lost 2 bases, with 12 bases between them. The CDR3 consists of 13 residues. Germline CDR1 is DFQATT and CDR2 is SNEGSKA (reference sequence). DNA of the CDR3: TGCAGTGCCAATCGACTAACCACAGATACGCAGTATTTT. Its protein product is CSANRLTTDTQYF.

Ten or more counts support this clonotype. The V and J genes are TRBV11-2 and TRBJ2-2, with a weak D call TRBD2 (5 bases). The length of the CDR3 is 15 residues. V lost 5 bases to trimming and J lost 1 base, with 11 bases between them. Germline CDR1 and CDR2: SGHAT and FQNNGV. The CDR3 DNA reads TGTGCCAGCAGCCCACATCGGGAGAACACCGGGGAGCTGTTTTTT. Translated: CASSPHRENTGELFF.

The CDR3 is CSAIQGRGTGYGYTF. The CDR3 nucleotides are TGCAGTGCCATCCAAGGGAGGGGGACAGGTTATGGCTACACCTTC. This chain joins TRBV20-1 and TRBJ1-2, with 8 nucleotides matching TRBD1. This CDR3 has 15 amino acids. Germline loops: CDR1 DFQATT, CDR2 SNEGSKA (reference sequence). The V and J ends lost 6 bases and 5 bases, in that order; junction bases with no gene match: 14.

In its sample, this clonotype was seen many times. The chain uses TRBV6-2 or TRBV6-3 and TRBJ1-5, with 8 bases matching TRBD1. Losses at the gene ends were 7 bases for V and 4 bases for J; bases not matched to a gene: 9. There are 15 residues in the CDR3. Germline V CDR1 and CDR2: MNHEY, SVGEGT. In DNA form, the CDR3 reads TGTGCCAGCAACTCGGGACAGGCTGGAAATCAGCCCCAGCATTTT. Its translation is CASNSGQAGNQPQHF.

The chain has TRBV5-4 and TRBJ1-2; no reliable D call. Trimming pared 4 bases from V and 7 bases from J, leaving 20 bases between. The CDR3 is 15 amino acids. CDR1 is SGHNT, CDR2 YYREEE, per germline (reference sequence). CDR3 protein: CASSAGPSEVGGYTF. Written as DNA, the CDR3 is TGTGCCAGCAGCGCGGGCCCAAGTGAAGTGGGTGGCTACACCTTC.

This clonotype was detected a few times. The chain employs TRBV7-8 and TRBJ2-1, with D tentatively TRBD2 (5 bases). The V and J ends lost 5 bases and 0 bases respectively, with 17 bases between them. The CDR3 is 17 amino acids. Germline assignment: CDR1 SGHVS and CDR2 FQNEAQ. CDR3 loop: CASSAREWSVSYNEQFF. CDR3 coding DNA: TGTGCCAGCAGCGCTAGGGAGTGGAGCGTCTCCTACAATGAGCAGTTCTTC. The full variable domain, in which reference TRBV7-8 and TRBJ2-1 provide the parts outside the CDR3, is GAGVSQSPRYKVAKRGQDVALRCDPISGHVSLFWYQQALGQGPEFLTYFQNEAQLDKSGLPSDRFFAERPEGSVSTLKIQRTQQEDSAVYLCASSAREWSVSYNEQFFGPGTRLTVL.

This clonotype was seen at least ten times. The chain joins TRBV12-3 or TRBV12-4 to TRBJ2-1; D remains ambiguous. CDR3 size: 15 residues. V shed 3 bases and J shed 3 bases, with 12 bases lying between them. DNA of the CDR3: TGTGCCAGCAGTTTGGGCAGCGTTTTCTACAATGAGCAGTTCTTC. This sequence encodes CASSLGSVFYNEQFF.

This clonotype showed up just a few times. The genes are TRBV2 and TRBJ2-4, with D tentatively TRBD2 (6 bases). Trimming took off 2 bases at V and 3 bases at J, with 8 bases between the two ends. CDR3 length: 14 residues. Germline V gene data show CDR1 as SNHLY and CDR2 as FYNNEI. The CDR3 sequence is CASSEQGGKNIQYF. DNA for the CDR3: TGTGCCAGCAGTGAACAGGGAGGCAAAAACATTCAGTACTTC.

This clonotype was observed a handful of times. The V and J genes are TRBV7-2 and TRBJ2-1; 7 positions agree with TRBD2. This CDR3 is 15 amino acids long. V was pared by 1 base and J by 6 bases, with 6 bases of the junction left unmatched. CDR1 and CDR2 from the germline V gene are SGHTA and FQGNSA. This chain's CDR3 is CASSLGLAWGNEQFF. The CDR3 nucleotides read TGTGCCAGCAGCTTAGGACTAGCTTGGGGCAATGAGCAGTTCTTC.

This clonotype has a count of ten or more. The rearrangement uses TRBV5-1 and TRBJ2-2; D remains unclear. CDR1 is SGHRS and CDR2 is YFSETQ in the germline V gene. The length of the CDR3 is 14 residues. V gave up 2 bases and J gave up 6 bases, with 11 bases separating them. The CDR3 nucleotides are TGCGCCAGCAGCTTAGAACAGTTGGCCGGGGAGCTGTTTTTT. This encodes CASSLEQLAGELFF.

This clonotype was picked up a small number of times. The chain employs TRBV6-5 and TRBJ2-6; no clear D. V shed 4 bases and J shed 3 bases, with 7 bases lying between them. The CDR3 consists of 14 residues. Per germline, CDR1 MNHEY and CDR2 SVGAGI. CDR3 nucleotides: TGTGCCAGCAGTTCCCGAGGTGGGGCCAACGTCCTGACTTTC. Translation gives CASSSRGGANVLTF.

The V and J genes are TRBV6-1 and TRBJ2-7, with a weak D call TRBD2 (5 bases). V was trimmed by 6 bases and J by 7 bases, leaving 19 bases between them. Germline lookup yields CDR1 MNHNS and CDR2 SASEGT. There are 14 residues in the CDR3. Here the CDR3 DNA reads TGTGCCAGCAGAAGAAGATGGGAGTCCCGTGAGCAGTACTTC. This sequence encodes CASRRRWESREQYF.

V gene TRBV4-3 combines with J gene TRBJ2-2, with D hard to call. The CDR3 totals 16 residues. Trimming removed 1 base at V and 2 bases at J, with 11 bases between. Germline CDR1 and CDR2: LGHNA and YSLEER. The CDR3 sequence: CASSQGWATNTGELFF. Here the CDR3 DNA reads TGCGCCAGCAGCCAAGGGTGGGCCACCAACACCGGGGAGCTGTTTTTT.

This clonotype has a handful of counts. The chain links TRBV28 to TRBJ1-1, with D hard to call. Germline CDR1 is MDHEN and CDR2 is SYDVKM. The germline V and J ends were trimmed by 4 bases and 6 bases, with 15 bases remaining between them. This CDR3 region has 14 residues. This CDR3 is CASSWREASPEAFF. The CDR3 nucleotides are TGTGCCAGCAGTTGGCGGGAGGCATCCCCTGAAGCTTTCTTT.

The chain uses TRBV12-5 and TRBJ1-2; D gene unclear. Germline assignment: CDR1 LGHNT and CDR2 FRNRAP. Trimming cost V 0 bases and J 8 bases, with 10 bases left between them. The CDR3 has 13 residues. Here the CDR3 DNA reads TGTGCTAGTGGTTTGGTCGTCGACGGGGGCTACACCTTC. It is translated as CASGLVVDGGYTF.

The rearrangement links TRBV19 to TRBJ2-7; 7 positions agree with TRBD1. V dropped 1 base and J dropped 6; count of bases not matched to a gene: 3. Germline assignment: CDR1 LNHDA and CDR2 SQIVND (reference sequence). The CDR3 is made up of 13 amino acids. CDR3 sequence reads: CASSIGTGGEQYF. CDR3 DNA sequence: TGTGCCAGTAGTATAGGGACAGGCGGCGAGCAGTACTTC.

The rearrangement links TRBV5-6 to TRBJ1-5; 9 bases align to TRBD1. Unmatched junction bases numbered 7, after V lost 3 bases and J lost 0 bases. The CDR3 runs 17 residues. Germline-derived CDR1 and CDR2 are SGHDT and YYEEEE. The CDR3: CASSSGQGRYSNQPQHF. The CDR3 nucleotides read TGTGCCAGCAGCTCGGGACAGGGACGCTATAGCAATCAGCCCCAGCATTTT.

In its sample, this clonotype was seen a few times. In DNA, the CDR3 is TGCGCCAGCAGCCCAAGACAGTATTCGTCCGGTTCACCCCTCCACTTT. Translating gives CASSPRQYSSGSPLHF. The rearrangement uses TRBV5-1 and TRBJ1-6, with TRBD1 as a possible D gene (5 bases). The CDR3 sequence is 16 residues long. V gave up 4 bases and J gave up 9 bases, with 20 bases separating them. From germline, CDR1 is SGHRS and CDR2 YFSETQ.

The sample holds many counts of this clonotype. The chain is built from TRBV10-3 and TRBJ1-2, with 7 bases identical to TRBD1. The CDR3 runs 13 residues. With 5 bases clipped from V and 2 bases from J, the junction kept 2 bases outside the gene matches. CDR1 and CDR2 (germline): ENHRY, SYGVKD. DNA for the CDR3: TGTGCCATCAGTTCGACAGGGAACTATGGCTACACCTTC. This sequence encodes CAISSTGNYGYTF.

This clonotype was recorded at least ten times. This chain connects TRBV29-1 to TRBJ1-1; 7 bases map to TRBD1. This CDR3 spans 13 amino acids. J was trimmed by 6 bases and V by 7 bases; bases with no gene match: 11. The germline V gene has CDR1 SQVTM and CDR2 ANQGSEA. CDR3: CSGDRDRGAEAFF. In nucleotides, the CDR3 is TGCAGCGGGGACAGAGATAGGGGAGCTGAAGCTTTCTTT.

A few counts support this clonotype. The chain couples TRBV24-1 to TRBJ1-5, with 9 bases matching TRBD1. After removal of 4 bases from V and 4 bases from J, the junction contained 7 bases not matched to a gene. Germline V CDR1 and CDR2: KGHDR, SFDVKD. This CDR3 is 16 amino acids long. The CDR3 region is CATSDPGQGPNQPQHF. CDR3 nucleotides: TGTGCCACCAGTGACCCTGGACAGGGGCCAAATCAGCCCCAGCATTTT.

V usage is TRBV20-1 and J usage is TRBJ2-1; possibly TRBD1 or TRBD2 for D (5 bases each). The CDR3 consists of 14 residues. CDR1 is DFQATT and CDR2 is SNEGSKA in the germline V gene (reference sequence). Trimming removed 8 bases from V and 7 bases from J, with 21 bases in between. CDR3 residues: CSPRAGQGANEQFF. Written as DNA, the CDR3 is TGCAGTCCCCGCGCGGGCCAGGGAGCAAATGAGCAGTTCTTC.

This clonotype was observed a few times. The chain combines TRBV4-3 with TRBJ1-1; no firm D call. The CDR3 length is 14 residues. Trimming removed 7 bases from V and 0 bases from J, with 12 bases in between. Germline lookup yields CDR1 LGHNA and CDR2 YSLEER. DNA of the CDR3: TGCGCCAGCACGCCCGACATAATGAACACTGAAGCTTTCTTT. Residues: CASTPDIMNTEAFF.

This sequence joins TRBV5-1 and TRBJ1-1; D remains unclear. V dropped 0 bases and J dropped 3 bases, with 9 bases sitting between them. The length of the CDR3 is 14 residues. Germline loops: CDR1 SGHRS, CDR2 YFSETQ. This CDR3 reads CASSLGHQDTEAFF. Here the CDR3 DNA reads TGCGCCAGCAGCTTGGGGCACCAGGACACTGAAGCTTTCTTT.

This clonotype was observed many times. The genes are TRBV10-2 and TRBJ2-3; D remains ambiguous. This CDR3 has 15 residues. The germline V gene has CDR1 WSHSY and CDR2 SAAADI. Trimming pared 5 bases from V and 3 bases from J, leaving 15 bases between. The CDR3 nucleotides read TGCGCCAGCAGTCTGGGCTGGGGTAAAACAGATACGCAGTATTTT. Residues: CASSLGWGKTDTQYF.

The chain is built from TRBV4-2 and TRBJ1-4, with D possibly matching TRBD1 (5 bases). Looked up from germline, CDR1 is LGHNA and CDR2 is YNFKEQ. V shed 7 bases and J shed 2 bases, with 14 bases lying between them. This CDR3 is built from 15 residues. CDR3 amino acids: CASTPGGATNEKLFF. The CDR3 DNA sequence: TGTGCCAGCACCCCCGGAGGGGCGACTAATGAAAAACTGTTTTTT.